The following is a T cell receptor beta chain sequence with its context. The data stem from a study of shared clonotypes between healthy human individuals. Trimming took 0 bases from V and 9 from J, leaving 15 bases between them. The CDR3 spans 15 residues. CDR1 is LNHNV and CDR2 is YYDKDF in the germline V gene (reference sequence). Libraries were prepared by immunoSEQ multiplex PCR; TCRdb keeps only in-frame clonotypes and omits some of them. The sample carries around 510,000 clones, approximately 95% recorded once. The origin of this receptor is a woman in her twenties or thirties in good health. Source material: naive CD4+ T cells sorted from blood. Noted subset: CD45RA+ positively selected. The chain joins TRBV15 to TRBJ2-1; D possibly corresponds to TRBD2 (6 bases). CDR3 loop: CATSREAGLVGEQFF. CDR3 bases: TGTGCCACCAGCAGAGAGGCGGGATTGGTTGGTGAGCAGTTCTTC.